This T cell receptor beta chain was identified during a study of blood T cell repertoires in COVID-19. In the study overall: The study drew acute and convalescent COVID-19 samples from the United States, Italy and Spain. Sample material is recorded as cDNA or gDNA derived from T cells, B-cell-depleted T cells, or PBMCs.

V shed 3 bases and J 4 bases; nucleotides not matched to a gene: 1. The CDR3 has 14 amino acids. Germline assignment: CDR1 SGHVS and CDR2 FNYEAQ. Libraries were prepared by immunoSEQ multiplex PCR; TCRdb keeps only in-frame clonotypes and omits some of them. The sample records about 310,000 clones, roughly 90% being singletons. This clone has a handful of counts. Other DNA variants within this sample encode the same CDR3. Those enrolled in Seattle joined during active infection and were followed longitudinally afterward. The chain is built from TRBV7-6 and TRBJ2-1; TRBD1 matches 9 bases. This receptor was identified in a woman aged 30 to 39 with COVID-19, enrolled during active disease. The sample was peripheral blood. The CDR3 region has the DNA TGTGCCAGCAGCTTCGGGACAGGGTACAATGAGCAGTTCTTC. Its translation is CASSFGTGYNEQFF.